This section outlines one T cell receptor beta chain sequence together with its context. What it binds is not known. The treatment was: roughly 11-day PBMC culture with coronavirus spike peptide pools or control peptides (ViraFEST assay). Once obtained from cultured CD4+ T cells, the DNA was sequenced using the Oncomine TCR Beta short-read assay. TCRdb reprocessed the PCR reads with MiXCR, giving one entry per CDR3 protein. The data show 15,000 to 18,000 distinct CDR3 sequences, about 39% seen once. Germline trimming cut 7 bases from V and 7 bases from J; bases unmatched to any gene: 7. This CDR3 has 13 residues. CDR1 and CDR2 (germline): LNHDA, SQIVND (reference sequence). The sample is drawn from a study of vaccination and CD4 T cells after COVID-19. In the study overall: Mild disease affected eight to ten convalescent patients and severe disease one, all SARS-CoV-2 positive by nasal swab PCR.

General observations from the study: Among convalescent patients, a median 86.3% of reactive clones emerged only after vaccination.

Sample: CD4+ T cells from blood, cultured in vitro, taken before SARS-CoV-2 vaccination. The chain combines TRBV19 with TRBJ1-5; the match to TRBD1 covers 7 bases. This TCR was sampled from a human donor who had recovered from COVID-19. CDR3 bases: TGTGCCAGTACCGTCGACAGGGTCCAGCCCCAGCATTTT. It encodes CASTVDRVQPQHF.